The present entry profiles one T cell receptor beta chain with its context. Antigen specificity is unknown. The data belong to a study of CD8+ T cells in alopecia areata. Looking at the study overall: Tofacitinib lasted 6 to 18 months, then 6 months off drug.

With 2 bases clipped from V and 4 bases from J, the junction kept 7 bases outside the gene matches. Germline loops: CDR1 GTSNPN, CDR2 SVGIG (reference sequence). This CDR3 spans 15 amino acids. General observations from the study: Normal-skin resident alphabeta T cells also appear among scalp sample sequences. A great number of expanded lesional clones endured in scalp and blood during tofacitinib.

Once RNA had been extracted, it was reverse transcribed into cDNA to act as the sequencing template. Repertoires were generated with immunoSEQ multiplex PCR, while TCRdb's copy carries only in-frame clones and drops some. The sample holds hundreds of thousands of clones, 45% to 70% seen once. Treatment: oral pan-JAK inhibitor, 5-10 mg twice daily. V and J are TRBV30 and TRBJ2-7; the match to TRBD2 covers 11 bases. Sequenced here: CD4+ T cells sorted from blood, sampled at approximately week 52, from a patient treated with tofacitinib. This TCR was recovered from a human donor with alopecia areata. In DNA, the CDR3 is TGTGCCTGGAGTTTGCGGGGACTAGCGGCATACGAGCAGTACTTC. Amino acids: CAWSLRGLAAYEQYF.